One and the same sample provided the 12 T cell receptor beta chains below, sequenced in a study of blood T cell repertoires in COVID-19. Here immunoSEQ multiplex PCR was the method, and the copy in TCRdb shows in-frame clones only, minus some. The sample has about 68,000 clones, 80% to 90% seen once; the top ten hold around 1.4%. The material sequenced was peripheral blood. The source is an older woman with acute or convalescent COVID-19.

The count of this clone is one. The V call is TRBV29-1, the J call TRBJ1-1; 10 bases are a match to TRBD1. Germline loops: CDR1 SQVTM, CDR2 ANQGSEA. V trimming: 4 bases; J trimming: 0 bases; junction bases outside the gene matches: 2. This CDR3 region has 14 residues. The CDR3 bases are TGCAGCGTTGGGACAGGGGGTATGAACACTGAAGCTTTCTTT. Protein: CSVGTGGMNTEAFF.

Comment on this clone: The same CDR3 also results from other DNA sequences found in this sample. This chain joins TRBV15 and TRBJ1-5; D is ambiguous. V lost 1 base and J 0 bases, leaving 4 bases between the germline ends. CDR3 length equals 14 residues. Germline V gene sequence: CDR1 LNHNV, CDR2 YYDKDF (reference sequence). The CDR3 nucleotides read TGTGCCACCAGCAGAGGAGGTAGCAATCAGCCCCAGCATTTT. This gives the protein CATSRGGSNQPQHF.

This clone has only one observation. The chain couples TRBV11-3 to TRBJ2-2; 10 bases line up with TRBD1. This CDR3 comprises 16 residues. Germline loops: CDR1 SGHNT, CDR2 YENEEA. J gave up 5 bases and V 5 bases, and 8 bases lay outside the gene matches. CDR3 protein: CASSPETGGLTGELFF. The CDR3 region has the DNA TGTGCCAGCAGCCCGGAGACAGGGGGCCTAACCGGGGAGCTGTTTTTT.

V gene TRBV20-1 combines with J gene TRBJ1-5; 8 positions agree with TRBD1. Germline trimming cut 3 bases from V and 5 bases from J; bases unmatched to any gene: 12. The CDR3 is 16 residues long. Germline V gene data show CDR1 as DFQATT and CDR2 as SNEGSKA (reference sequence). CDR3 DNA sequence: TGCAGTGCTAGTTCAGGGGGCCCTGTAGATTATCAGCCCCAGCATTTT. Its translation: CSASSGGPVDYQPQHF.

The CDR3 protein is CARSGTSGTTQYF. Written as DNA, the CDR3 is TGCGCCAGGAGCGGGACTAGCGGGACTACGCAGTATTTT. V gene TRBV10-1 combines with J gene TRBJ2-3, with 13 bases identical to TRBD2. This CDR3 has 13 amino acids. V trimming: 9 bases; J trimming: 8 bases; junction bases outside the gene matches: 5. Germline V gene sequence: CDR1 WNHNN, CDR2 SYGVQD (reference sequence).

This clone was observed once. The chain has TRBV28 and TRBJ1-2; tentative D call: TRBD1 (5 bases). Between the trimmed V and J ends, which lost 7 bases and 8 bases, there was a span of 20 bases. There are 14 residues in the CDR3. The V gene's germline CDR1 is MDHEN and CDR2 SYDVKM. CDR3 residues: CASKPWGEPWGYTF. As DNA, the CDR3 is TGTGCCAGCAAACCCTGGGGGGAACCATGGGGCTACACCTTC.

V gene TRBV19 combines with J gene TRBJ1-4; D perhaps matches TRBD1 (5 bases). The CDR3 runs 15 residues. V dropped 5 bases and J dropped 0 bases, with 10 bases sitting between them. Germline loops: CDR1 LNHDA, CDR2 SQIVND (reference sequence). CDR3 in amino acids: CASSETDPTNEKLFF. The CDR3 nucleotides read TGTGCCAGTAGTGAGACAGATCCAACTAATGAAAAACTGTTTTTT.

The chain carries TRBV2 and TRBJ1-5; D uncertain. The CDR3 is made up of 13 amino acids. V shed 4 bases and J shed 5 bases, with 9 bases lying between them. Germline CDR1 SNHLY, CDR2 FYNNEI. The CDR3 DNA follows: TGTGCCAGCAGTGGGCAGGAATATCAGCCCCAGCATTTT. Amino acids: CASSGQEYQPQHF.

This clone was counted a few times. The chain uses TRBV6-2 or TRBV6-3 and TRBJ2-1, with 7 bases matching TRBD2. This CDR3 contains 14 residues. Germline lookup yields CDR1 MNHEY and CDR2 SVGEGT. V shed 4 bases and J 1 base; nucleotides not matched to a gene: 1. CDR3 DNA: TGTGCCAGCAGTTCTAGCGGATCCTACAATGAGCAGTTCTTC. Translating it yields CASSSSGSYNEQFF.

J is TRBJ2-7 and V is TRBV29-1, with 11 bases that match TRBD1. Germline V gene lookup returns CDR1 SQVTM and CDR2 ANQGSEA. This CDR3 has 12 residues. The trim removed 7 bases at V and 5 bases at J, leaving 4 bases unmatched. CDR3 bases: TGCAGCGGTGGACAGGGGGCAAACGAGCAGTACTTC. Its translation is CSGGQGANEQYF.

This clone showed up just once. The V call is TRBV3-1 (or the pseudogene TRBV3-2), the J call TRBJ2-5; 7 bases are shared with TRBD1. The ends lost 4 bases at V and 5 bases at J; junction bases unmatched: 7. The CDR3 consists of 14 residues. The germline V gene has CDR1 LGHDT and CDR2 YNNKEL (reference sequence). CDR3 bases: TGTGCCAGCAGCCCTCCGGGACAGAGGGAGACCCAGTACTTC. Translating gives CASSPPGQRETQYF.

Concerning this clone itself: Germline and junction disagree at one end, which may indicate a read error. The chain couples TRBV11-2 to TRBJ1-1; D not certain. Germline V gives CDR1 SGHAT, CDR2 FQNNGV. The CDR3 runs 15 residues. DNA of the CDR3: TGTGCCAGCAGCCTAGACGTCAGATTGAACACTGAAGCTTTCTTT. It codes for CASSLDVRLNTEAFF.